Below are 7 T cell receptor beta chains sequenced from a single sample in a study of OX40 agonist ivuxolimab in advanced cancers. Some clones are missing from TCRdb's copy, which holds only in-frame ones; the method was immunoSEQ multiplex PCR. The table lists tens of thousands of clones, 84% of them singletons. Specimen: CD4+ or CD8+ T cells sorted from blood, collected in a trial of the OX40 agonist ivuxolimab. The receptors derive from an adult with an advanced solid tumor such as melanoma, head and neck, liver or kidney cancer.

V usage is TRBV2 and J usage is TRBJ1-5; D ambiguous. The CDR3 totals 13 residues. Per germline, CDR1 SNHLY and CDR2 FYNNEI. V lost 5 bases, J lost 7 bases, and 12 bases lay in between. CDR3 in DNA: TGTGCCAGCAGTCCCATTGGGAGCCAGCCCCAGCATTTT. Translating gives CASSPIGSQPQHF.

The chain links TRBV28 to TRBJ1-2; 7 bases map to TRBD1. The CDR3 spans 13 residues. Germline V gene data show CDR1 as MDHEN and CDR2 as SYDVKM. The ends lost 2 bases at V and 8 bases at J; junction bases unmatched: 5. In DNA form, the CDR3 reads TGTGCCAGCAGTTTAGGGACAGATCGGGGCTACACCTTC. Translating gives CASSLGTDRGYTF.

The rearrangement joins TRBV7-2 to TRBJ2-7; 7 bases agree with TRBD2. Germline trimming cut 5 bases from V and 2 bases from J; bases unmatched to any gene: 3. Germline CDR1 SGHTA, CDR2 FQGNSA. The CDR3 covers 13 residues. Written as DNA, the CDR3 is TGTGCCAGCAGCCGCGGGGGTGCCTACGAGCAGTACTTC. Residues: CASSRGGAYEQYF.

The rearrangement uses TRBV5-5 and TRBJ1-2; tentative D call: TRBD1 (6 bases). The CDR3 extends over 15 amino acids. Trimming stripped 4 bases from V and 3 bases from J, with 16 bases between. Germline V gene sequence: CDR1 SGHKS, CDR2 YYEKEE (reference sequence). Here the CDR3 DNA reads TGTGCCAGCAGCCCGCTAGGGGGGTGGGACTATGGCTACACCTTC. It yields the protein CASSPLGGWDYGYTF.

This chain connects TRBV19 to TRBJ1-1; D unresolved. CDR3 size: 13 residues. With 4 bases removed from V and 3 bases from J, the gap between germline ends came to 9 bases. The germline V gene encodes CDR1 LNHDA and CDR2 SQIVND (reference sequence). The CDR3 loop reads CASSKSRDTEAFF. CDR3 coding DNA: TGTGCCAGTAGTAAGAGCCGGGACACTGAAGCTTTCTTT.

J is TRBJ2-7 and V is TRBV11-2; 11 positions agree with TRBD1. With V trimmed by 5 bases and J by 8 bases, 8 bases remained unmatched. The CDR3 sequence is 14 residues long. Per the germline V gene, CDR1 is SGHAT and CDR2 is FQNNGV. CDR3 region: CASSPGTGGVKQYF. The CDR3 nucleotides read TGTGCCAGCAGCCCCGGGACAGGGGGTGTTAAGCAGTACTTC.

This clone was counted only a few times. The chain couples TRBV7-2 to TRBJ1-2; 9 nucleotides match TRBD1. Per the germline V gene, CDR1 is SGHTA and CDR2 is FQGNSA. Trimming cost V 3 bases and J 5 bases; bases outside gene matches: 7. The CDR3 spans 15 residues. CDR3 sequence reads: CASSFSGTGSYGYTF. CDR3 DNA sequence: TGTGCCAGCAGCTTCTCCGGGACAGGGTCTTATGGCTACACCTTC.